Listed below are T cell receptor beta chains from one sample, sequenced in a study of OX40 agonist ivuxolimab in advanced cancers. Sequencing was performed with immunoSEQ multiplex PCR; in TCRdb, only in-frame clones are kept and a portion is missing. The table shows 72,000 or so clones, with more than 75% occurring only once. Sequenced material: CD4+ or CD8+ T cells sorted from blood, taken in a trial of the OX40 agonist ivuxolimab. The source is an adult with an advanced solid tumor such as melanoma, head and neck, liver or kidney cancer. Both conserved end residues are part of each CDR3. D genes are given only for firm matches. A row's size may be missing; if present it is once, few, many or a size class.

clone size | J gene | D gene | V gene | CDR3 protein | CDR3 DNA
. | TRBJ2-7 | . | TRBV6-6 | CASSSRTYEQYF | TGTGCCAGCAGTTCCCGAACCTACGAGCAGTACTTC
. | TRBJ1-2 | . | TRBV6-5 | CASSEDGARGGYTF | TGTGCCAGCAGCGAGGACGGAGCGCGGGGCGGCTACACCTTC
. | TRBJ1-3 | . | TRBV6-1 | CASREEGFFGNTIYF | TGTGCCAGCCGCGAGGAAGGGTTCTTTGGAAACACCATATATTTT
few | TRBJ2-7 | . | TRBV28 | CASSPFGLSSYEQYF | TGTGCCAGCAGTCCTTTCGGACTTAGCTCCTACGAGCAGTACTTC
. | TRBJ1-5 | . | TRBV2 | CASSDRDLQPQHF | TGTGCCAGCAGTGATCGAGATCTTCAGCCCCAGCATTTT
. | TRBJ2-1 | TRBD2 | TRBV28 | CASNPSGRYNEQFF | TGTGCCAGCAATCCTAGCGGGAGATACAATGAGCAGTTCTTC
. | TRBJ2-3 | TRBD1 | TRBV6-6 | CASSDRGSTDTQYF | TGTGCCAGCAGTGACAGGGGTAGCACAGATACGCAGTATTTT
. | TRBJ2-2 | TRBD2 | TRBV10-3 | CAISPQGTSGTGELFF | TGTGCCATCAGTCCGCAGGGGACTAGCGGGACCGGGGAGCTGTTTTTT
. | TRBJ2-2 | . | TRBV30 | CAWSGSGYTGELFF | TGTGCCTGGAGTGGCAGCGGATACACCGGGGAGCTGTTTTTT
. | TRBJ2-2 | . | TRBV7-9 | CASSFFGVTNTGELFF | TGTGCCAGCAGCTTCTTTGGCGTAACTAACACCGGGGAGCTGTTTTTT
once | TRBJ1-3 | . | TRBV5-6 | CASSPGGSGNTIYF | TGTGCCAGCAGCCCGGGGGGCTCTGGAAACACCATATATTTT
. | TRBJ2-1 | TRBD2 | TRBV5-1 | CASSSGLAGIYNEQFF | TGCGCCAGCAGCTCGGGACTAGCGGGCATATACAATGAGCAGTTCTTC
. | TRBJ1-6 | TRBD1 | TRBV9 | CASSLRTGPNSPLHF | TGTGCCAGCAGCCTTAGGACAGGGCCCAATTCACCCCTCCACTTT
. | TRBJ1-1 | TRBD1 | TRBV9 | CASSQFRTGTNTEAFF | TGTGCCAGCAGCCAATTCAGGACAGGGACGAACACTGAAGCTTTCTTT
. | TRBJ2-3 | . | TRBV7-9 | CASSSTTDTQYF | TGTGCCAGCAGCTCTACTACCGATACGCAGTATTTT
. | TRBJ2-3 | TRBD2 | TRBV5-1 | CASSPVGTSGSAPQYF | TGCGCTAGCAGCCCGGTCGGGACTAGCGGGAGCGCACCGCAGTATTTT
. | TRBJ2-3 | TRBD2 | TRBV27 | CASSLLGLAGGSTDTQYF | TGTGCCAGCAGTTTATTGGGACTAGCGGGAGGGAGCACAGATACGCAGTATTTT
. | TRBJ2-1 | . | TRBV7-3 | CASSLTGQYNEQFF | TGTGCCAGCAGCTTAACAGGGCAGTACAATGAGCAGTTCTTC
. | TRBJ2-5 | . | TRBV5-1 | CASSFGATGAGETQYF | TGCGCCAGCAGCTTTGGAGCCACGGGGGCTGGGGAGACCCAGTACTTC
. | TRBJ2-7 | TRBD1 | TRBV4-1 | CASSAGDRLTYEQYF | TGCGCCAGCAGCGCTGGGGACAGGTTAACCTACGAGCAGTACTTC
. | TRBJ1-5 | . | TRBV18 | CASSEGIIFSNQPQHF | TGTGCCAGCTCGGAAGGGATAATCTTTAGCAATCAGCCCCAGCATTTT
. | TRBJ1-4 | . | TRBV9 | CASSRRLEEKLFF | TGTGCCAGCAGCCGACGACTGGAGGAAAAACTGTTTTTT
. | TRBJ2-1 | . | TRBV10-3 | CAISESARSVLLSYNEQFF | TGTGCCATCAGTGAATCTGCCAGGTCCGTTCTCCTTTCCTACAATGAGCAGTTCTTC
. | TRBJ1-3 | . | TRBV6-6 | CASRTRTGSGNTIYF | TGTGCCAGCAGGACGAGGACCGGCTCTGGAAACACCATATATTTT
. | TRBJ2-3 | TRBD1 | TRBV15 | CATSGGQGSTDTQYF | TGTGCCACCAGCGGGGGACAGGGAAGCACAGATACGCAGTATTTT
once | TRBJ2-4 | TRBD1 | TRBV10-3 | CAISDRGLGAKNIQYF | TGTGCCATCAGTGATAGGGGGCTTGGAGCCAAAAACATTCAGTACTTC
. | TRBJ2-7 | . | TRBV11-3 | CASSLAQTYEQYF | TGTGCCAGCAGCTTAGCGCAGACCTACGAGCAGTACTTC
. | TRBJ2-2 | . | TRBV21-1 | CASSNPGLAGAGELFF | TGTGCCAGCAGCAATCCCGGACTAGCGGGAGCCGGGGAGCTGTTTTTT
few | TRBJ1-5 | . | TRBV11-2 | CASRSGEGQPQHF | TGTGCCAGCAGGTCAGGGGAAGGTCAGCCCCAGCATTTT
once | TRBJ2-5 | . | TRBV7-3 | CASSRTRAETQYF | TGTGCCAGCAGCCGCACCCGGGCCGAGACCCAGTACTTC
. | TRBJ2-2 | . | TRBV4-2 | CASSQGGQPTGELFF | TGTGCCAGCAGCCAAGGGGGGCAGCCCACCGGGGAGCTGTTTTTT
. | TRBJ2-5 | TRBD1 | TRBV7-9 | CASSNNIQGSQYF | TGTGCCAGCAGCAATAACATACAGGGGTCCCAGTACTTC